These T cell receptor beta chains were read from a single sample in a study of spatial heterogeneity in lung cancer. TCRdb re-called the 5' RACE reads with MiXCR, one entry per CDR3 protein. This sample has tens of thousands of distinct CDR3 sequences, with approximately 7.2% found just once. The material was PBMCs, obtained at surgery. The source is a female donor with early-stage non-small cell lung cancer. CDR3s include the opening cysteine and the closing phenylalanine or tryptophan. A D gene is named only where the DNA matches it firmly. Not all rows give a size; the values are once, few, many and, for expanded clones, a class.

V gene: TRBV10-3
D gene: NA
J gene: TRBJ2-3
clone size: many
CDR3 DNA: TGTGCCATCAGTGGGGCTGGAAGCACAGATACGCAGTATTTT
CDR3 protein: CAISGAGSTDTQYF

V gene: TRBV7-9
D gene: NA
J gene: TRBJ1-6
clone size: many
CDR3 DNA: TGTGCCAGCAGCGGGAGGCAGGATTCACCCCTCCACTTT
CDR3 protein: CASSGRQDSPLHF

V gene: TRBV5-1
D gene: TRBD1
J gene: TRBJ2-7
clone size: few
CDR3 DNA: TGCGCCAGCAGCCTGCGGGACAGGGCCTACGAGCAGTACTTC
CDR3 protein: CASSLRDRAYEQYF

V gene: TRBV14
D gene: NA
J gene: TRBJ1-2
clone size: NA
CDR3 DNA: TGTGCCAGCAGCCAAGATTTGGCCCCAAGCTATGGCTACACCTTC
CDR3 protein: CASSQDLAPSYGYTF

V gene: TRBV12-3/TRBV12-4
D gene: TRBD1
J gene: TRBJ2-7
clone size: few
CDR3 DNA: TGTGCCAGCAAGGGGACAGGGGACTATTACGAGCAGTACTTC
CDR3 protein: CASKGTGDYYEQYF

V gene: TRBV5-4
D gene: NA
J gene: TRBJ1-4
clone size: NA
CDR3 DNA: TGTGCCAGCAGCCTCGGGGGGGCAACTAATGAAAAACTGTTTTTT
CDR3 protein: CASSLGGATNEKLFF

V gene: TRBV7-9
D gene: NA
J gene: TRBJ1-3
clone size: NA
CDR3 DNA: TGTGCCAGCAGCTTCCCGCTTCAGGGAAGCTCTGGAAACACCATATATTTT
CDR3 protein: CASSFPLQGSSGNTIYF

V gene: TRBV10-3
D gene: TRBD1
J gene: TRBJ2-2
clone size: many
CDR3 DNA: TGTGCCATCAGTCGGACAGGGGGCGACGGCACCGGGGAGCTGTTTTTT
CDR3 protein: CAISRTGGDGTGELFF

V gene: TRBV7-2
D gene: NA
J gene: TRBJ1-2
clone size: many
CDR3 DNA: TGTGCCAGCAGCTTCAATCCCAACTATGGTTACACCTTC
CDR3 protein: CASSFNPNYGYTF

V gene: TRBV29-1
D gene: NA
J gene: TRBJ1-2
clone size: NA
CDR3 DNA: TGCAGCGTTTCTTCGGGGGTTGGCTACACCTTC
CDR3 protein: CSVSSGVGYTF

V gene: TRBV12-3/TRBV12-4
D gene: TRBD1
J gene: TRBJ1-2
clone size: many
CDR3 DNA: TGTGCCAGCAGTTTATCAAATCCGGGACAGAACTACTATGGCTACACCTTC
CDR3 protein: CASSLSNPGQNYYGYTF

V gene: TRBV4-3
D gene: NA
J gene: TRBJ2-2
clone size: medium-sized
CDR3 DNA: TGCGCCAGCAGCCGTCGCCCTAACACCGGGGAGCTGTTTTTT
CDR3 protein: CASSRRPNTGELFF

V gene: TRBV29-1
D gene: NA
J gene: TRBJ2-7
clone size: many
CDR3 DNA: TGCAGCGGCACGATTAGGGGTCGCGAGCAGTACTTC
CDR3 protein: CSGTIRGREQYF

V gene: TRBV7-6
D gene: NA
J gene: TRBJ2-5
clone size: many
CDR3 DNA: TGTGCCAGCAGCTCCATAGGGGGGCGAGAGACCCAGTACTTC
CDR3 protein: CASSSIGGRETQYF

V gene: TRBV9
D gene: NA
J gene: TRBJ2-7
clone size: many
CDR3 DNA: TGTGCCAGCAGCGTAGGATCAGGGTTACCCTACGAGCAGTACTTC
CDR3 protein: CASSVGSGLPYEQYF

V gene: TRBV5-4
D gene: TRBD1
J gene: TRBJ2-3
clone size: NA
CDR3 DNA: TGTGCCAGCAGCTTTGGACAGGGGTTCGATACGCAGTATTTT
CDR3 protein: CASSFGQGFDTQYF

V gene: TRBV27
D gene: TRBD1
J gene: TRBJ1-2
clone size: many
CDR3 DNA: TGTGCCACCAGACTAGGGGGCCCCCTTAACTATGGCTACACCTTC
CDR3 protein: CATRLGGPLNYGYTF